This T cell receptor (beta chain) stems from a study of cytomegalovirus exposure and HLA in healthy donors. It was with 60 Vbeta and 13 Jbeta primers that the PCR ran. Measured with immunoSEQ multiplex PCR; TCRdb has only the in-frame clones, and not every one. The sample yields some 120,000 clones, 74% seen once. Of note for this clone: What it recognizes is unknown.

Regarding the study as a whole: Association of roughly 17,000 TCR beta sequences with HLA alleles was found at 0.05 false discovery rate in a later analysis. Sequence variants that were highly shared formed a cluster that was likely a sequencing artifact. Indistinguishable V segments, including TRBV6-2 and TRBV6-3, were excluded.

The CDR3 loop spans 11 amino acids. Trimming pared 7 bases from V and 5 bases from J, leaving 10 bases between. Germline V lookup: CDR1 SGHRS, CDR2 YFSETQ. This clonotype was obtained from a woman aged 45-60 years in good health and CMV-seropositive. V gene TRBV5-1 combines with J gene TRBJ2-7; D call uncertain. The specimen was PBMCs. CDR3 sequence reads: CASHQEDEQYF. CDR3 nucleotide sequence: TGCGCCAGCCACCAAGAGGACGAGCAGTACTTC.